This T cell receptor (beta chain) originates from a study of CD8 T cells in ankylosing spondylitis (dated by TCRdb to about 2017). Background for the entire study: The study profiled T cell receptor beta repertoires in healthy donors and ankylosing spondylitis patients to find disease-linked TCR variants. Samples of peripheral blood were taken, and for ankylosing spondylitis patients, synovial fluid was collected as well. The full study cohort comprised around 25 ankylosing spondylitis patients and some 100 healthy donors. Study-wide findings and limitations: According to the report, matched synovial fluid samples from ankylosing spondylitis patients were significantly enriched for the disease-linked clones. Some motif variants had previously been reported in the synovial fluid and blood of reactive arthritis patients, which suggests shared mechanisms of disease initiation. A TCR beta motif made up of several highly homologous amino acid variants appeared to be characteristic of blood from ankylosing spondylitis patients. The disease-linked clones had a CD8+ phenotype and were found at relatively low frequencies in peripheral blood.

Ends trimmed: V by 1 base, J by 0 bases; bases unmatched to a gene: 9. There are 17 amino acids in the CDR3, from cysteine to phenylalanine inclusive. Only the CDR3 region is kept as DNA, spanning 51 bases read in frame from base 1. CDR1 and CDR2 are read off the germline V gene as SGHDT and YYEEEE. A remark on this clonotype: The clone's antigen remains unknown. Per-base qualities were not stored, and no clone one base away is much larger.

Instrument used: Illumina HiSeq 2500. Quantitative 5'-RACE with molecular barcodes was the method used to prepare the TCR beta libraries. For the original study's pipeline: To identify disease-linked TCR variants, a new computational method was used, one built on a probabilistic model of VDJ rearrangement. TCRdb reworked the public reads: Q25 trimming with fastp, MiXCR clone assembly, productive beta chains retained. Each CDR3 protein gets just one entry, which takes the most common genes and DNA from the rows behind it. TCRdb's processing, not the study's, gives the V and J calls here. The sample profile shows a few hundred thousand distinct CDR3 sequences; 15% to 20% of them were found once. Around 32% of the sample belongs to the ten largest clones.

In this chain, TRBV5-6 is recombined with TRBJ2-7; 8 junctional bases match TRBD2. This clonotype was obtained from a male donor with ankylosing spondylitis or in good health (not recorded which). Sequenced material: blood, either unsorted or a sorted T cell fraction (not recorded which). CDR3 reads: CASSLTSGGFSSYEQYF. The nucleotide sequence is given as TGTGCCAGCAGCTTGACTAGCGGCGGGTTTAGCTCCTACGAGCAGTACTTC.